The 30 T cell receptor beta chains below were found in one sample sequenced in a study of CD8 T cells in ankylosing spondylitis. MiXCR was run by TCRdb on the 5' RACE reads, yielding one entry per CDR3 protein. The repertoire consists of about 150,000 distinct CDR3 sequences, with around a third occurring once and the leading ten covering 4.5% to 6%. The material sequenced was synovial fluid, either unsorted or a sorted T cell fraction (not recorded which). The origin of the receptors is a male donor with ankylosing spondylitis.

This chain joins TRBV20-1 and TRBJ1-5, with D maybe TRBD1 (6 bases). CDR1 is DFQATT and CDR2 is SNEGSKA in the germline V gene (reference sequence). CDR3 length equals 15 residues. The V end was cut by 1 base, the J end by 0 bases, with 10 bases between. For the CDR3, the DNA is TGCAGTGCTAGAGGGACAGCTGATAGCAATCAGCCCCAGCATTTT. Protein: CSARGTADSNQPQHF.

This clonotype was found many times. The chain is built from TRBV20-1 and TRBJ2-7, with a tentative D call TRBD2 (5 bases). This CDR3 region has 15 residues. V was pared by 0 bases and J by 2 bases, with 14 bases between. The germline V gene encodes CDR1 DFQATT and CDR2 SNEGSKA (reference sequence). DNA of the CDR3: TGCAGTGCTAGAGAGGGGAGTAGCCCTGCCTACGAGCAGTACTTC. Amino acids: CSAREGSSPAYEQYF.

This clonotype showed up just a few times. The chain recombines TRBV7-2 with TRBJ2-7; the D is unclear. The CDR3 is 11 amino acids. The V end lost 3 bases, the J end lost 9 bases, and 9 bases lay between the germline ends. Germline V gene data show CDR1 as SGHTA and CDR2 as FQGNSA. The CDR3, as DNA: TGTGCCAGCAGCTTGATAGGCGGGCAGTACTTC. It codes for CASSLIGGQYF.

The chain combines TRBV27 with TRBJ2-1; D ambiguous. V gave up 1 base and J gave up 3 bases, with 10 bases separating them. Germline V gene lookup returns CDR1 MNHEY and CDR2 SMNVEV (reference sequence). The CDR3 contains 15 residues. CDR3 nucleotide sequence: TGTGCCAGCAGTTTATACCCTAGAGACTACAATGAGCAGTTCTTC. The encoded protein is CASSLYPRDYNEQFF.

This clonotype showed up just once. Since a much larger clone is just one base distant, this may be a read error. The chain carries TRBV2 and TRBJ1-2; TRBD1 aligns across 8 bases. There are 14 residues in the CDR3. Germline-derived CDR1 and CDR2 are SNHLY and FYNNEI. J gave up 9 bases and V 4 bases, and 10 bases lay outside the gene matches. The CDR3 DNA is TGTGCCAGCAGTGGTCGGACAGGGAGTATTCGCTACACCTTC. It codes for CASSGRTGSIRYTF.

This clonotype was detected only a few times. The chain joins TRBV9 to TRBJ2-1, with D hard to call. The germline V gene encodes CDR1 SGDLS and CDR2 YYNGEE. There are 13 residues in the CDR3. Trimming removed 6 bases from V and 3 bases from J, with 10 bases in between. The CDR3 reads CASTTDNYNEQFF. The CDR3 DNA reads TGTGCCAGCACCACTGACAACTACAATGAGCAGTTCTTC. The variable domain in full, with the rest retrieved from reference TRBV9 and TRBJ2-1, is DSGVTQTPKHLITATGQRVTLRCSPRSGDLSVYWYQQSLDQGLQFLIQYYNGEERAKGNILERFSAQQFPDLHSELNLSSLELGDSALYFCASTTDNYNEQFFGPGTRLTVL.

This chain joins TRBV5-1 and TRBJ2-1, with no clear D. There are 13 residues in the CDR3. Germline V gene data show CDR1 as SGHRS and CDR2 as YFSETQ. The V gene lost 9 bases and the J gene lost 4 bases, with 14 bases spanning the gap. The CDR3 sequence: CATRLETYNEQFF. The CDR3 nucleotides read TGCGCCACCAGGCTGGAAACGTACAATGAGCAGTTCTTC.

By sample fraction, this clonotype is large. V gene TRBV12-3 or TRBV12-4 combines with J gene TRBJ2-5, with D uncertain. The V gene lost 5 bases and the J gene lost 1 base, with 11 bases spanning the gap. The CDR3 is made up of 14 amino acids. The CDR3 loop is CASSMPSSQETQYF. The CDR3 DNA is TGTGCCAGCAGTATGCCCTCGAGCCAAGAGACCCAGTACTTC.

This clonotype appeared a single time. The chain is built from TRBV30 and TRBJ2-7; 9 bases map to TRBD2. With 0 bases clipped from V and 5 bases from J, the junction kept 5 bases outside the gene matches. CDR3 size: 14 residues. Germline V CDR1 and CDR2: GTSNPN, SVGIG (reference sequence). The CDR3 bases are TGTGCCTGGAGTGTTCCAGCGGGGGGCCACGAGCAGTACTTC. It encodes CAWSVPAGGHEQYF.

The V call is TRBV5-1, the J call TRBJ2-5; D call uncertain. The germline V and J ends were trimmed by 4 bases and 2 bases, with 9 bases remaining between them. The CDR3 totals 13 residues. Germline V gene sequence: CDR1 SGHRS, CDR2 YFSETQ. Here the CDR3 reads CASSVRVQETQYF. CDR3 in DNA: TGCGCCAGCAGCGTACGGGTACAAGAGACCCAGTACTTC. Together with reference TRBV5-1 and TRBJ2-5, the CDR3 gives the full variable domain: KAGVTQTPRYLIKTRGQQVTLSCSPISGHRSVSWYQQTPGQGLQFLFEYFSETQRNKGNFPGRFSGRQFSNSRSEMNVSTLELGDSALYLCASSVRVQETQYFGPGTRLLVL.

In this sample, this clonotype turned up many times. The J gene is TRBJ1-5, the V gene TRBV7-8; D remains ambiguous. The CDR3 has 14 amino acids. Germline CDR1 reads SGHVS; CDR2 reads FQNEAQ. Trimming took 1 base from V and 4 from J, leaving 8 bases between them. The CDR3 DNA reads TGTGCCAGCAGCTTAGAACGGAGTAATCAGCCCCAGCATTTT. Translation: CASSLERSNQPQHF. Complete variable domain (other parts from reference TRBV7-8 and TRBJ1-5): GAGVSQSPRYKVAKRGQDVALRCDPISGHVSLFWYQQALGQGPEFLTYFQNEAQLDKSGLPSDRFFAERPEGSVSTLKIQRTQQEDSAVYLCASSLERSNQPQHFGDGTRLSIL.

This sequence joins TRBV5-6 and TRBJ2-5; 11 nucleotides match TRBD2. Unmatched junction bases numbered 3, after V lost 0 bases and J lost 5 bases. Germline lookup yields CDR1 SGHDT and CDR2 YYEEEE. The CDR3 runs to 15 residues. CDR3 coding DNA: TGTGCCAGCAGCTTGGGATGGACTAGCGGGGAGACCCAGTACTTC. This encodes CASSLGWTSGETQYF.

The chain carries TRBV12-3 or TRBV12-4 and TRBJ2-5; no clear D. V was shortened by 5 bases and J by 5 bases, with 12 bases between the two germline ends. This CDR3 has 13 amino acids. The CDR3 region has the DNA TGTGCCAGCAGTCCTTGGGATGGCGAGACCCAGTACTTC. Translated: CASSPWDGETQYF.

This chain uses TRBV28 with TRBJ2-7; D unresolved. The CDR3 totals 14 residues. CDR1 is MDHEN and CDR2 is SYDVKM in the germline V gene. V lost 6 bases and J lost 6, with 18 bases in between. The CDR3 reads CASRPPGPLTEQYF. The DNA for the CDR3 is TGTGCCAGCAGACCCCCGGGTCCTCTCACCGAGCAGTACTTC.

This chain uses TRBV7-6 with TRBJ1-4; tentative D call: TRBD1 (6 bases). Germline-derived CDR1 and CDR2 are SGHVS and FNYEAQ. Trimming stripped 5 bases from V and 3 bases from J, with 13 bases between. There are 15 residues in the CDR3. CDR3 coding DNA: TGTGCCAGCAGCCCGCAGGGGTCCCCTAATGAAAAACTGTTTTTT. Translated, it gives CASSPQGSPNEKLFF.

This chain uses TRBV20-1 with TRBJ1-2; D not resolved. Germline lookup yields CDR1 DFQATT and CDR2 SNEGSKA (reference sequence). The CDR3 runs to 13 residues. V lost 5 bases and J lost 4, with 14 bases in between. In DNA form, the CDR3 reads TGCAGTGCTGGCTTGGGGTTGGGCTATGGCTACACCTTC. Translation: CSAGLGLGYGYTF.

This clonotype has ten or more counts. Written as DNA, the CDR3 is TGTGCCAGCAGCAGGGGTCTGGGCGGACCTAGGGATACGCAGTATTTT. Translation gives CASSRGLGGPRDTQYF. The gene calls are TRBV7-2 and TRBJ2-3, with TRBD1 as a possible D gene (5 bases). Germline CDR1 SGHTA, CDR2 FQGNSA. V gave up 5 bases and J gave up 6 bases, with 21 bases separating them. The CDR3 is made up of 16 amino acids. The variable domain in full, with the rest retrieved from reference TRBV7-2 and TRBJ2-3, is GAGVSQSPSNKVTEKGKDVELRCDPISGHTALYWYRQSLGQGLEFLIYFQGNSAPDKSGLPSDRFSAERTGGSVSTLTIQRTQQEDSAVYLCASSRGLGGPRDTQYFGPGTRLTVL.

In this sample, this clonotype turned up many times. The rearrangement joins TRBV2 to TRBJ1-1, with a tentative D call TRBD1 (5 bases). Trimming took 6 bases from V and 0 from J, leaving 8 bases between them. There are 13 residues in the CDR3. Germline CDR1 and CDR2: SNHLY and FYNNEI. The CDR3 region is CASRIRVNTEAFF. The CDR3 DNA reads as TGTGCCAGCAGAATCAGGGTGAACACTGAAGCTTTCTTT.

The V gene is TRBV7-2, the J gene TRBJ1-6; D gene uncertain. The ends were cut back, 8 bases at V and 0 bases at J, with 8 bases in the middle. Per germline, CDR1 SGHTA and CDR2 FQGNSA. This CDR3 is 14 amino acids long. For the CDR3, the DNA is TGTGCCAGCGCTCGGGGCTCCTATAATTCACCCCTCCACTTT. Its protein product is CASARGSYNSPLHF.

There are a few counts of this clonotype. The chain couples TRBV2 to TRBJ2-5; the D is unclear. The CDR3 spans 11 residues. Trimming took off 10 bases at V and 5 bases at J, with 11 bases between the two ends. Germline CDR1 is SNHLY and CDR2 is FYNNEI. As DNA, the CDR3 is TGTGCCACCAAGGGCAGGGAGACCCAGTACTTC. This gives the protein CATKGRETQYF.

This clonotype was seen ten or more times. The J gene is TRBJ1-5, the V gene TRBV15; 9 bases match TRBD1. The V segment lost 5 bases and the J segment 0 bases; nucleotides outside the gene matches: 5. The V gene's germline CDR1 is LNHNV and CDR2 YYDKDF (reference sequence). This CDR3 region has 16 residues. The CDR3 is CATSDRDRDSNQPQHF. DNA for the CDR3: TGTGCCACCAGCGACCGGGACAGGGATAGCAATCAGCCCCAGCATTTT.

The chain employs TRBV5-1 and TRBJ2-1; D is perhaps TRBD1 or TRBD2 (5 bases each). CDR3 length: 14 residues. The V end was cut by 7 bases, the J end by 9 bases, with 20 bases between. CDR1 is SGHRS, CDR2 YFSETQ, per germline. The CDR3 nucleotides are TGCGCCAGCGGGGACGCATGGTCCCTGGGTGAGCAGTTCTTC. Translated, it gives CASGDAWSLGEQFF.

The chain has TRBV20-1 and TRBJ1-6; D is undetermined. The CDR3 has 14 residues. V was pared by 6 bases and J by 9 bases, with 18 bases between. CDR1 and CDR2 (germline): DFQATT, SNEGSKA (reference sequence). The CDR3 bases are TGCAGTGCCCGTTCGCCTCTTTTGGGTTCACCCCTCCACTTT. Amino acid sequence: CSARSPLLGSPLHF.

V is TRBV9 and J is TRBJ2-2; D is uncertain. Looked up from germline, CDR1 is SGDLS and CDR2 is YYNGEE. The CDR3 is 16 residues long. With 2 bases removed from V and 1 base from J, the gap between germline ends came to 12 bases. The CDR3 loop is CASSVLGRQNTGELFF. The CDR3 nucleotides read TGTGCCAGCAGCGTTTTAGGTCGGCAGAACACCGGGGAGCTGTTTTTT. The variable domain in full, completed from reference TRBV9 and TRBJ2-2, reads DSGVTQTPKHLITATGQRVTLRCSPRSGDLSVYWYQQSLDQGLQFLIQYYNGEERAKGNILERFSAQQFPDLHSELNLSSLELGDSALYFCASSVLGRQNTGELFFGEGSRLTVL.

The gene calls are TRBV11-3 and TRBJ1-6; maybe TRBD1 (6 bases). Germline assignment: CDR1 SGHNT and CDR2 YENEEA. The CDR3 is 16 residues long. Trimming removed 5 bases from V and 7 bases from J, with 18 bases in between. CDR3 region: CASSRRGATANSPLHF. As DNA, the CDR3 is TGTGCCAGCAGCAGACGGGGGGCAACCGCCAATTCACCCCTCCACTTT.

V usage is TRBV7-6 and J usage is TRBJ2-6, with D perhaps assigned TRBD1 or TRBD2 (5 bases each). The CDR3 has 17 residues. Germline V gene data show CDR1 as SGHVS and CDR2 as FNYEAQ. V gave up 5 bases and J gave up 3 bases, with 17 bases separating them. CDR3: CASSPSRGVSGANVLTF. DNA of the CDR3: TGTGCCAGCAGCCCCAGCAGAGGGGTGAGTGGGGCCAACGTCCTGACTTTC.

This clonotype was seen at least ten times. The chain's CDR3 is CASFDSREAFF. In DNA form, the CDR3 reads TGTGCCAGCTTCGACAGCCGTGAAGCTTTCTTT. The chain is built from TRBV6-5 and TRBJ1-1; tentative D call: TRBD1 (5 bases). The CDR3 has 11 amino acids. Germline CDR1 MNHEY, CDR2 SVGAGI. With 8 bases removed from V and 7 bases from J, the gap between germline ends came to 11 bases.

At least ten counts were recorded for this clonotype. The chain recombines TRBV5-1 with TRBJ2-1; D perhaps matches TRBD1 (5 bases). The CDR3 extends over 15 amino acids. Germline lookup yields CDR1 SGHRS and CDR2 YFSETQ. V was trimmed by 4 bases and J by 4 bases, leaving 15 bases between them. The CDR3 sequence is CASSQLGAGYNEQFF. The CDR3 nucleotides read TGCGCCAGCAGCCAGTTGGGCGCAGGGTACAATGAGCAGTTCTTC. Looking up the rest from reference TRBV5-1 and TRBJ2-1 gives the full variable domain: KAGVTQTPRYLIKTRGQQVTLSCSPISGHRSVSWYQQTPGQGLQFLFEYFSETQRNKGNFPGRFSGRQFSNSRSEMNVSTLELGDSALYLCASSQLGAGYNEQFFGPGTRLTVL.

This clonotype turned up a few times. The chain uses TRBV6-5 and TRBJ1-4, with D unresolved. V was pared by 4 bases and J by 0 bases, with 6 bases between. CDR1 and CDR2 from the germline V gene are MNHEY and SVGAGI. CDR3 length: 14 amino acids. The CDR3 bases are TGTGCCAGCAGTTTGATAGCAACTAATGAAAAACTGTTTTTT. Protein: CASSLIATNEKLFF.

The V and J genes are TRBV7-2 and TRBJ1-1, with a tentative D call TRBD1 (6 bases). Trimming left V 3 bases short and J 2 bases short, with 13 bases between. This CDR3 region has 15 residues. CDR1 SGHTA and CDR2 FQGNSA come from the germline V gene. CDR3 coding DNA: TGTGCCAGCAGCTTCGCAGGGGTAGGCAACACTGAAGCTTTCTTT. Encoded protein: CASSFAGVGNTEAFF.